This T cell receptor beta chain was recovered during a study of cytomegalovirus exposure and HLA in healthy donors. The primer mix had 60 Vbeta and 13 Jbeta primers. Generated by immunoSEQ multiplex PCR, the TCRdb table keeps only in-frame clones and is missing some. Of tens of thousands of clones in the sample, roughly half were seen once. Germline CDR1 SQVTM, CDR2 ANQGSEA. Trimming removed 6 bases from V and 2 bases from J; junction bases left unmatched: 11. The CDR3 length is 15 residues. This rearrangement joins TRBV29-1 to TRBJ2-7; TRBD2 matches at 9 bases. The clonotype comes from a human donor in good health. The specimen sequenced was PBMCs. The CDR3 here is CSVTSLAGRAYEQYF. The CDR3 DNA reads TGCAGCGTGACATCCCTAGCGGGGAGGGCCTACGAGCAGTACTTC.